This TCR beta chain was recovered during a study of cytomegalovirus exposure and HLA in healthy donors. Trimming stripped 5 bases from V and 3 bases from J, with 12 bases between. Looked up from germline, CDR1 is SGHVS and CDR2 is FQNEAQ. The CDR3 loop spans 14 amino acids. This PCR relied on a set of 60 Vbeta primers and 13 Jbeta primers. This table comes from immunoSEQ multiplex PCR, and its TCRdb copy is limited to in-frame clones, with some not included. The sample consists of approximately 100,000 clones, 60% to 75% of them appearing once. This clone came up once. This chain links TRBV7-8 with TRBJ2-3; a possible D gene is TRBD2 (6 bases). Sequenced material: PBMCs. The receptor was isolated from a male donor in good health and CMV-seropositive. The CDR3 reads CASSPLRETDTQYF. CDR3 in DNA: TGTGCCAGCAGCCCCCTGCGGGAAACAGATACGCAGTATTTT.